This is a list of T cell receptor beta chains from one sample in a study of blood T cell repertoires in COVID-19. Assay: immunoSEQ multiplex PCR; the TCRdb copy retains only in-frame clones and omits some. The sample shows roughly 160,000 clones, about four fifths of them seen only once. The sample comprised PBMCs or T cells enriched from blood (not recorded which). The receptors were gathered from a man aged 55 to 69 who had recovered from COVID-19. The CDR3 runs from the conserved cysteine through the conserved F or W. A D gene is named only where the DNA matches it firmly. Some rows mark clone size as missing; the rest say once, few, many or name a class of expanded clone.

>TRBJ2-2|few|TRBV29-1|TRBD2
CSVTSGTGELFF
TGCAGCGTGACTAGCGGAACCGGGGAGCTGTTTTTT
>TRBJ1-1|-|TRBV19|-
CASSTETENTEAFF
TGTGCCAGTAGTACTGAGACAGAGAACACTGAAGCTTTCTTT
>TRBJ2-1|-|TRBV5-1|TRBD2
CASRTSGGANEQFF
TGCGCCAGCAGGACCAGCGGGGGGGCCAATGAGCAGTTCTTC
>TRBJ2-7|-|TRBV28|-
CASSRPPLSGEQYF
TGTGCCAGCAGCCGTCCACCCCTTTCGGGCGAGCAGTACTTC
>TRBJ2-5|-|TRBV3-1/TRBV3-2|TRBD2
CASSQVMAGGQETQYF
TGTGCCAGCAGCCAAGTCATGGCGGGGGGTCAAGAGACCCAGTACTTC
>TRBJ2-1|-|TRBV3-1/TRBV3-2|-
CASSQTGDGYNEQFF
TGTGCCAGCAGCCAAACAGGAGATGGGTACAATGAGCAGTTCTTC
>TRBJ1-1|-|TRBV9|TRBD1
CASSGLGQGEVNTEAFF
TGTGCCAGCAGCGGCCTTGGACAGGGGGAGGTGAACACTGAAGCTTTCTTT
>TRBJ2-3|-|TRBV5-8|TRBD1
CASSGQVTDTQYF
TGTGCCAGCAGCGGACAGGTCACAGATACGCAGTATTTT
>TRBJ2-1|-|TRBV27|-
CASSRMQRGEQFF
TGTGCCAGCAGTAGAATGCAGCGCGGTGAGCAGTTCTTC
>TRBJ2-1|-|TRBV3-1/TRBV3-2|TRBD2
CASSQEGMTGGRSEQFF
TGTGCCAGCAGCCAAGAAGGGATGACGGGAGGAAGGAGTGAGCAGTTCTTC
>TRBJ2-3|-|TRBV7-9|-
CASSVETGSAQYF
TGTGCCAGCAGCGTGGAGACAGGTTCGGCGCAGTATTTT
>TRBJ2-1|-|TRBV7-9|-
CASSLGRDNLYNEQFF
TGTGCCAGCAGCTTAGGACGGGATAACCTCTACAATGAGCAGTTCTTC
>TRBJ2-7|-|TRBV29-1|TRBD2
CSVEGAVAGPYEQYF
TGCAGCGTTGAAGGGGCGGTAGCGGGGCCTTACGAGCAGTACTTC
>TRBJ2-5|-|TRBV19|-
CASSIGHNQETQYF
TGTGCCAGTAGTATCGGACACAACCAAGAGACCCAGTACTTC
>TRBJ1-6|-|TRBV30|TRBD1
CAWRPIGDRVNSPLHF
TGTGCCTGGAGACCTATCGGGGACAGAGTAAATTCACCCCTCCACTTT
>TRBJ2-1|-|TRBV2|-
CASSESRGSYNEQFF
TGTGCCAGCAGCGAATCCAGGGGCTCCTACAATGAGCAGTTCTTC
>TRBJ1-5|-|TRBV29-1|TRBD1
CSVRQGDQPQHF
TGCAGCGTAAGACAGGGGGATCAGCCCCAGCATTTT
>TRBJ2-7|many|TRBV4-2|TRBD2
CASSQDFRTSGANSYEQYF
TGTGCCAGCAGCCAAGATTTTCGGACTAGCGGGGCCAACTCCTACGAGCAGTACTTC
>TRBJ1-3|-|TRBV28|-
CASSFGGRGNTIYF
TGTGCCAGCAGTTTCGGAGGGCGAGGAAACACCATATATTTT
>TRBJ2-7|-|TRBV11-2|TRBD1
CASSAGTGSYEQYF
TGTGCCAGCAGCGCCGGGACAGGTTCCTACGAGCAGTACTTC
>TRBJ1-3|-|TRBV6-5|-
CASRGGDRSGNTIYF
TGTGCCAGCAGGGGGGGGGACCGCTCTGGAAACACCATATATTTT
>TRBJ2-1|-|TRBV19|-
CASSIAISAGRIEQFF
TGTGCCAGTAGTATAGCGATATCGGCGGGGCGGATTGAGCAGTTCTTC
>TRBJ2-1|-|TRBV6-5|TRBD1
CASSPGTGTNNEQFF
TGTGCCAGCAGTCCCGGGACAGGGACAAACAATGAGCAGTTCTTC
>TRBJ2-7|-|TRBV7-6|TRBD2
CASSLVAPLAGTYEQYF
TGTGCCAGCAGCCTAGTAGCTCCGCTAGCGGGAACCTACGAGCAGTACTTC
>TRBJ1-2|-|TRBV10-3|-
CASSMDSNYGYTF
TGTGCCTCCAGCATGGACTCTAACTATGGCTACACCTTC
>TRBJ1-4|-|TRBV18|-
CASSPLSGFNEKLFF
TGTGCCAGCTCACCATTATCGGGGTTTAATGAAAAACTGTTTTTT
>TRBJ2-1|-|TRBV11-3|TRBD1
CASSFGTGPHNEQFF
TGTGCCAGCAGCTTCGGGACAGGGCCCCACAATGAGCAGTTCTTC
>TRBJ1-5|-|TRBV23-1|TRBD1
CAAKSGGKTPGPQHF
TGCGCCGCCAAGTCAGGGGGGAAGACACCGGGGCCCCAGCATTTT
>TRBJ2-7|-|TRBV2|TRBD1
CASSEPRDRLNSYEQYF
TGTGCCAGCAGTGAACCCCGGGACAGATTAAATTCCTACGAGCAGTACTTC
>TRBJ2-2|few|TRBV27|-
CASSLFRSVGTGELFF
TGTGCCAGCAGTTTATTCCGGAGCGTAGGCACCGGGGAGCTGTTTTTT
>TRBJ2-2|-|TRBV7-2|-
CASSLGPGLNTGELFF
TGTGCCAGCAGCTTAGGTCCAGGCTTGAACACCGGGGAGCTGTTTTTT
>TRBJ1-6|-|TRBV7-9|TRBD1
CASSTTGAGSPLHF
TGTGCCAGCAGCACCACAGGGGCGGGTTCACCCCTCCACTTT
>TRBJ2-2|few|TRBV7-2|-
CASSLYRLTGELFF
TGTGCCAGCAGCTTATACAGGCTCACCGGGGAGCTGTTTTTT
>TRBJ2-7|-|TRBV15|-
CATSIPALGGRTTYEQYF
TGTGCCACCAGCATACCAGCTTTGGGGGGACGGACAACCTACGAGCAGTACTTC
>TRBJ1-3|-|TRBV5-1|-
CASSPGRGAGNTIYF
TGCGCCAGCAGCCCCGGCAGGGGAGCTGGAAACACCATATATTTT
>TRBJ1-1|-|TRBV28|TRBD1
CASRLQQGASTEAFF
TGTGCCAGCAGACTCCAGCAGGGGGCGTCTACTGAAGCTTTCTTT
>TRBJ2-6|once|TRBV7-2|TRBD1
CASSSPPGQGVSGANVLTF
TGTGCCAGCAGCTCCCCCCCTGGACAGGGGGTCTCTGGGGCCAACGTCCTGACTTTC
>TRBJ2-2|-|TRBV5-4|TRBD1
CASSFLQGEGELFF
TGTGCCAGCAGCTTTCTACAGGGGGAGGGGGAGCTGTTTTTT
>TRBJ2-3|-|TRBV5-6|-
CASSPAWGGGTDTQYF
TGTGCCAGCAGCCCCGCCTGGGGCGGGGGCACAGATACGCAGTATTTT
>TRBJ2-3|-|TRBV10-3|-
CAIRPGNTDTQYF
TGTGCCATCCGGCCAGGGAACACAGATACGCAGTATTTT
>TRBJ2-3|-|TRBV5-1|TRBD1
CASSRAQGSTDTQYF
TGCGCCAGCAGCCGAGCACAGGGGTCTACAGATACGCAGTATTTT
>TRBJ2-3|-|TRBV11-2|-
CASSLGTPSTDTQYF
TGTGCCAGCAGCTTAGGGACTCCCAGCACAGATACGCAGTATTTT
>TRBJ1-4|-|TRBV14|TRBD1
CASSPTYLPGQLTATNEKLFF
TGTGCCAGCAGCCCGACGTACCTCCCGGGACAGTTAACTGCAACTAATGAAAAACTGTTTTTT
>TRBJ2-2|-|TRBV5-4|-
CASSPQPTSNTGELFF
TGTGCCAGCAGCCCTCAACCCACTTCGAACACCGGGGAGCTGTTTTTT
>TRBJ2-2|-|TRBV7-7|-
CASSLEGGVNTGELFF
TGTGCCAGCAGCTTAGAGGGCGGGGTGAACACCGGGGAGCTGTTTTTT
>TRBJ1-6|-|TRBV4-2|-
CASSQLGARYNSPLHF
TGTGCCAGCAGCCAACTTGGAGCGAGATACAATTCACCCCTCCACTTT
>TRBJ2-7|-|TRBV28|TRBD1
CASSLPDRVYEQYF
TGTGCCAGCAGTTTACCGGACAGGGTTTACGAGCAGTACTTC
>TRBJ2-1|-|TRBV5-1|-
CASSRGGSPYNEQFF
TGCGCCAGCAGCAGGGGTGGTAGCCCGTACAATGAGCAGTTCTTC
>TRBJ2-7|-|TRBV2|-
CASSDRGYEQYF
TGTGCCAGCAGCGACCGCGGCTACGAGCAGTACTTC
>TRBJ1-5|-|TRBV28|-
CASSLGGEAQHF
TGTGCCAGCAGTTTAGGGGGGGAAGCCCAGCATTTT
>TRBJ2-2|-|TRBV11-1|-
CASSLTDSHTGELFF
TGTGCCAGCAGCTTAACGGACAGCCACACCGGGGAGCTGTTTTTT
>TRBJ2-7|-|TRBV7-9|TRBD1
CASSPRNAAGGAEQYF
TGTGCCAGCAGCCCCCGAAATGCCGCAGGGGGCGCCGAGCAGTACTTC
>TRBJ1-5|-|TRBV2|-
CASSVFQVGSNQPQHF
TGTGCCAGCAGTGTATTTCAGGTCGGTAGCAATCAGCCCCAGCATTTT
>TRBJ1-5|-|TRBV12-5|-
CASGLVLEFHSNQPQHF
TGTGCTAGTGGTTTGGTACTGGAGTTTCATAGCAATCAGCCCCAGCATTTT
>TRBJ2-7|-|TRBV7-6|-
CASSLLGRSAVGYEQYF
TGTGCCAGCAGCTTATTAGGGCGGTCAGCGGTAGGATACGAGCAGTACTTC